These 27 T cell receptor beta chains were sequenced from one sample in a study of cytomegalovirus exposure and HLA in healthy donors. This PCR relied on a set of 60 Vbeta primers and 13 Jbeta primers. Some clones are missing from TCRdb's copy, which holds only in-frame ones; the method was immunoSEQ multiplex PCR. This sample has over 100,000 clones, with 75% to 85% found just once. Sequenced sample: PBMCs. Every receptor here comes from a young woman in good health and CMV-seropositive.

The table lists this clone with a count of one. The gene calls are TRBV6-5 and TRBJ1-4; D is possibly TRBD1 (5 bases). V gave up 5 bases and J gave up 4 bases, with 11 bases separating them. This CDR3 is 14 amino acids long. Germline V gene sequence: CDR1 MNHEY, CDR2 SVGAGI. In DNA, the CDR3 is TGTGCCAGCAGTCCACGGGGGGTTAATGAAAAACTGTTTTTT. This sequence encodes CASSPRGVNEKLFF.

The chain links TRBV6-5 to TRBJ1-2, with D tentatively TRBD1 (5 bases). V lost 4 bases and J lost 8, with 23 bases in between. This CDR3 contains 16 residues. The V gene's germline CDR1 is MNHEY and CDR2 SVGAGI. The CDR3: CASSSDGGGRAGGYTF. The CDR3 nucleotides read TGTGCCAGCAGTTCTGACGGAGGCGGGAGGGCAGGGGGCTACACCTTC.

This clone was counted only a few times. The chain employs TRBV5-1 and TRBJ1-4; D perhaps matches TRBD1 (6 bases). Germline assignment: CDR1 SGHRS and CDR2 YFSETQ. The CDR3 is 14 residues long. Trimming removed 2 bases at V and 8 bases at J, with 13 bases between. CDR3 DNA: TGCGCCAGCAGCTTACAGGGCCGGGACGAAAAACTGTTTTTT. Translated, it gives CASSLQGRDEKLFF.

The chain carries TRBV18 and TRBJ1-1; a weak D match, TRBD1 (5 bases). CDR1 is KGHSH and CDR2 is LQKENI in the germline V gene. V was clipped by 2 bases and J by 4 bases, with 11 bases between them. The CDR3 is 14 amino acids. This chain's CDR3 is CASSPSQGSTEAFF. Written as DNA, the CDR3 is TGTGCCAGCTCACCAAGTCAGGGCAGCACTGAAGCTTTCTTT.

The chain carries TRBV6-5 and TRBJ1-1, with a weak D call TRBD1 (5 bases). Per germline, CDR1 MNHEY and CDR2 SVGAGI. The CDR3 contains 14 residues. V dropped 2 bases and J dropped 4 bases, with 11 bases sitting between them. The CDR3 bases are TGTGCCAGCAGTTACGGGCAGGGCGGCACTGAAGCTTTCTTT. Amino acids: CASSYGQGGTEAFF.

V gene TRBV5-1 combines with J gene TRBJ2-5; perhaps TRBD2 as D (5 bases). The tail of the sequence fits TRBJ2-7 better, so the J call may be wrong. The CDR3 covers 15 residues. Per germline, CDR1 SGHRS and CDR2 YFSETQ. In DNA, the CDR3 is TGCGCCAGCAGCTTGGAGCCGGGATATTACTACGAGCAGTACTTC. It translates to CASSLEPGYYYEQYF.

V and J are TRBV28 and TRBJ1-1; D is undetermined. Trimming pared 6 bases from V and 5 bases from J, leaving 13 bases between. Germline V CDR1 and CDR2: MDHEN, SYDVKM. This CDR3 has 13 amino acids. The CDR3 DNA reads TGTGCCAGCAGCATTAGCCCCAGAACTGAAGCTTTCTTT. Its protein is CASSISPRTEAFF.

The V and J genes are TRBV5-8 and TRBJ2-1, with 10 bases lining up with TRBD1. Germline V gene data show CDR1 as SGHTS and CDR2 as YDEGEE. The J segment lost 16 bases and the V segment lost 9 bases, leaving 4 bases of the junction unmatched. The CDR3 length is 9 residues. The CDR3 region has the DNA TGTGCCATCGGGACAGGGGTCTTCTTC. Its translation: CAIGTGVFF.

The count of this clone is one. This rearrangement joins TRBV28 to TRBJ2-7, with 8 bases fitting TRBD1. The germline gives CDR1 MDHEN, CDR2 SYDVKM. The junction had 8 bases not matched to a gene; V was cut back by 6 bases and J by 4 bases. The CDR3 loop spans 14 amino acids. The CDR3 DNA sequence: TGTGCCAGCAGCCTGGACAGGGTGCCGTACGAGCAGTACTTC. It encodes CASSLDRVPYEQYF.

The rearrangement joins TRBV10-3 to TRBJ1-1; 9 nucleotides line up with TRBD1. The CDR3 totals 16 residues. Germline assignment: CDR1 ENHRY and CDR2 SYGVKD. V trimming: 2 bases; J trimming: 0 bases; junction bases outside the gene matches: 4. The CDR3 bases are TGTGCCATCAGTGAGGTCGGGACAGGGATGAACACTGAAGCTTTCTTT. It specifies CAISEVGTGMNTEAFF.

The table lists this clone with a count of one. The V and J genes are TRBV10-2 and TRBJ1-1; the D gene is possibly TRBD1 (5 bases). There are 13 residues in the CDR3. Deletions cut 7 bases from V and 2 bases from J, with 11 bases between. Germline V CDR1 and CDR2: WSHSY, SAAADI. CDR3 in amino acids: CASTGGSNTEAFF. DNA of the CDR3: TGCGCCAGCACGGGGGGATCTAACACTGAAGCTTTCTTT.

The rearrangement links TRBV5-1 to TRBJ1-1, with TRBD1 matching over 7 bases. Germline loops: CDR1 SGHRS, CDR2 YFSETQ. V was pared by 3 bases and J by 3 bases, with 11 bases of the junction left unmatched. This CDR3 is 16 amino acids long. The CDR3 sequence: CASSSDRTVGDTEAFF. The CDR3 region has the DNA TGCGCCAGCAGCTCGGACAGGACTGTTGGGGACACTGAAGCTTTCTTT.

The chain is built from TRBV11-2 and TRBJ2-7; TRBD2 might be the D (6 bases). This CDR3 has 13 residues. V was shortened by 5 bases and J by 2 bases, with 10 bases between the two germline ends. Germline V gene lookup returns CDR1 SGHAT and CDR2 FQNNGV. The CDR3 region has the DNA TGTGCCAGCAGCCGCCGGGAGACCTACGAGCAGTACTTC. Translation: CASSRRETYEQYF.

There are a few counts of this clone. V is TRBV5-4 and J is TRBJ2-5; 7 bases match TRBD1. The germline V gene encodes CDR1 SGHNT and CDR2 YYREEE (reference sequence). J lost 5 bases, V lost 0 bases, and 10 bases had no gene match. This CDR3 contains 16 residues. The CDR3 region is CASSLVEGALGETQYF. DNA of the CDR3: TGTGCCAGCAGCTTGGTTGAGGGGGCTTTGGGGGAGACCCAGTACTTC.

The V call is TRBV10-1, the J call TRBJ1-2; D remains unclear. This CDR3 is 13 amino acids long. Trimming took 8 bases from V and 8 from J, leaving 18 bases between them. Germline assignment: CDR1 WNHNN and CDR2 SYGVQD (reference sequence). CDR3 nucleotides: TGCGCCAGCTCACCGACAAATTCGTGGGGCTACACCTTC. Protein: CASSPTNSWGYTF.

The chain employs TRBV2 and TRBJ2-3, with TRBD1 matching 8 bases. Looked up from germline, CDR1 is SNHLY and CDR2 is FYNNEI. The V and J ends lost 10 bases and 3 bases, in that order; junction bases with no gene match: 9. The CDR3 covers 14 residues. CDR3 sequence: CAISLQGATDTQYF. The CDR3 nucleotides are TGTGCCATCTCCCTCCAGGGGGCTACAGATACGCAGTATTTT.

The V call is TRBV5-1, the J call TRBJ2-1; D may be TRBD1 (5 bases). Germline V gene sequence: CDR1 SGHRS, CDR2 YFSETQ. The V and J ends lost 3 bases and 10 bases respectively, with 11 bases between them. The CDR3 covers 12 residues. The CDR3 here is CASSSWTREQFF. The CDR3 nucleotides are TGCGCCAGCAGCTCCTGGACAAGGGAGCAGTTCTTC.

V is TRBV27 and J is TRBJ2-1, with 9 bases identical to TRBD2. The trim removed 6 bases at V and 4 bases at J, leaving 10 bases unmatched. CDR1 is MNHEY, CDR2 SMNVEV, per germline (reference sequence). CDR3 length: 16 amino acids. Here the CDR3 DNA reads TGTGCCAGCAGCCCGACCACCGCGGGAGGGTACAATGAGCAGTTCTTC. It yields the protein CASSPTTAGGYNEQFF.

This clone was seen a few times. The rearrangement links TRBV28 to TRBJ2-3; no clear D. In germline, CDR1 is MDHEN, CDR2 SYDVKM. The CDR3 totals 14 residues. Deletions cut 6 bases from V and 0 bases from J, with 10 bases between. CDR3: CASSPPVSTDTQYF. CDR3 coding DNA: TGTGCCAGCAGCCCTCCCGTCAGCACAGATACGCAGTATTTT.

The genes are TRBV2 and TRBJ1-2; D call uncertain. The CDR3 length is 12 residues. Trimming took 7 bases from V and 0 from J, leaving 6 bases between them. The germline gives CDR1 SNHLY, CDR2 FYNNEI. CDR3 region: CASNTPNYGYTF. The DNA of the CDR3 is TGTGCCAGCAATACACCTAACTATGGCTACACCTTC. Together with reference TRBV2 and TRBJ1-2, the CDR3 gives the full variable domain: EPEVTQTPSHQVTQMGQEVILRCVPISNHLYFYWYRQILGQKVEFLVSFYNNEISEKSEIFDDQFSVERPDGSNFTLKIRSTKLEDSAMYFCASNTPNYGYTFGSGTRLTVV.

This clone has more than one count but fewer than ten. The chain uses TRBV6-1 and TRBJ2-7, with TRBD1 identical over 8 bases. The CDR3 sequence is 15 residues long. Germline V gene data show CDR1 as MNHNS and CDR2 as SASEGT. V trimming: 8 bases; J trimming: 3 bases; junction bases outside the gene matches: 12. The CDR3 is CASHGGDRPYYEQYF. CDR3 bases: TGTGCCAGCCATGGAGGGGACAGGCCATACTACGAGCAGTACTTC.

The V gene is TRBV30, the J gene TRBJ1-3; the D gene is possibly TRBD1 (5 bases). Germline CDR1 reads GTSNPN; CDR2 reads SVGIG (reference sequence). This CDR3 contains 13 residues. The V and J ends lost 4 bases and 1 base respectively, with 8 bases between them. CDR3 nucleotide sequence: TGTGCCTGGAATTCAGGGTCTGGAAACACCATATATTTT. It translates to CAWNSGSGNTIYF. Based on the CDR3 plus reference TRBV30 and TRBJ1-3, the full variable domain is SQTIHQWPATLVQPVGSPLSLECTVEGTSNPNLYWYRQAAGRGLQLLFYSVGIGQISSEVPQNLSASRPQDRQFILSSKKLLLSDSGFYLCAWNSGSGNTIYFGEGSWLTVV.

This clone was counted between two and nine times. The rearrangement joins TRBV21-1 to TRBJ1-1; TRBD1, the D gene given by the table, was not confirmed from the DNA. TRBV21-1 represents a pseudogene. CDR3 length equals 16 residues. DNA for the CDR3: TGTGCCAGCAGCGATCTACGGACAGCCCCGAACACTGAAGCTTTCTTT. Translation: CASSDLRTAPNTEAFF.

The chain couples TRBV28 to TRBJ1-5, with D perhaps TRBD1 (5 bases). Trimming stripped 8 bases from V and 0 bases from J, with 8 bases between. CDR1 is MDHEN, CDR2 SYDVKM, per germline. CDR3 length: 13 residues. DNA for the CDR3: TGTGCCAGCGAAGGGGATAGCAATCAGCCCCAGCATTTT. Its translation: CASEGDSNQPQHF.

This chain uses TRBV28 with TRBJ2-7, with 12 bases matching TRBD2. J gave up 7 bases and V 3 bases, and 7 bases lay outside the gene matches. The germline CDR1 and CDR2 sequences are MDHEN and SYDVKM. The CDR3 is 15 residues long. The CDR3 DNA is TGTGCCAGCAGTTTTGCGACTAGCGGGAGTGGTGAGCAGTACTTC. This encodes CASSFATSGSGEQYF.

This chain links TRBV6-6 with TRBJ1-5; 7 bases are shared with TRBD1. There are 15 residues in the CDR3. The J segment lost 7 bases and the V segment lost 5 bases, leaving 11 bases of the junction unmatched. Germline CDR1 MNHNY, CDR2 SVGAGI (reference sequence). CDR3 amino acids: CASSPTDRVGQPQHF. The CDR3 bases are TGTGCCAGCAGTCCGACCGACAGGGTTGGGCAGCCCCAGCATTTT.

This CDR3 is CAWSGQGGNQPQHF. The CDR3 DNA is TGTGCCTGGAGTGGGCAGGGAGGGAATCAGCCCCAGCATTTT. The V and J genes are TRBV30 and TRBJ1-5; D might be TRBD1 (5 bases). Deletions cut 1 base from V and 4 bases from J, with 11 bases between. Germline V gives CDR1 GTSNPN, CDR2 SVGIG (reference sequence). CDR3 size: 14 residues. Together with reference TRBV30 and TRBJ1-5, the CDR3 gives the full variable domain: SQTIHQWPATLVQPVGSPLSLECTVEGTSNPNLYWYRQAAGRGLQLLFYSVGIGQISSEVPQNLSASRPQDRQFILSSKKLLLSDSGFYLCAWSGQGGNQPQHFGDGTRLSIL.